The 27 T cell receptor beta chains reported below all come from one sample, sequenced in a study of cytomegalovirus exposure and HLA in healthy donors (dated by TCRdb to about 2017). Library preparation was by the immunoSEQ multiplex PCR assay. A mixture of 60 forward primers for TCR Vbeta segments and 13 reverse primers for TCR Jbeta segments was used in the multiplex PCR. TCRdb carries this immuneACCESS record with in-frame sequences only. Its versions omit some clonotypes, under half of them owing to an unresolved V gene in the studies checked, with the rest unexplained. The sample yields just over 150,000 clones; around 80% were counted once. About 6.3% of the sample is taken by the ten largest. Sequencing input: PBMCs. These receptors originate from a male donor in good health and CMV-seropositive.

J is TRBJ1-2 and V is TRBV11-3; tentatively, D is TRBD1 (6 bases). CDR1 and CDR2 (germline): SGHNT, YENEEA. The V and J ends lost 5 bases and 2 bases respectively, with 12 bases between them. There are 14 residues in the CDR3. The CDR3 DNA is TGTGCCAGCAGCCACCCAGGGGTCAACTATGGCTACACCTTC. This sequence encodes CASSHPGVNYGYTF.

This clone was detected once. The rearrangement joins TRBV4-3 to TRBJ2-7; D remains unclear. Germline-derived CDR1 and CDR2 are LGHNA and YSLEER. This CDR3 comprises 14 residues. The V end was cut by 1 base, the J end by 0 bases, with 7 bases between. In nucleotides, the CDR3 is TGCGCCAGCAGCCAAGGTTCTCGCTCCTACGAGCAGTACTTC. Translated, it gives CASSQGSRSYEQYF.

The chain links TRBV10-3 to TRBJ1-1, with a tentative D call TRBD1 (6 bases). V gave up 11 bases and J gave up 2 bases, with 18 bases separating them. This CDR3 is 14 amino acids long. CDR1 is ENHRY and CDR2 is SYGVKD in the germline V gene. CDR3 sequence: CASGAGAYNTEAFF. Written as DNA, the CDR3 is TGTGCCTCCGGGGCAGGGGCCTATAACACTGAAGCTTTCTTT.

The V call is TRBV14, the J call TRBJ2-1, with 7 bases lining up with TRBD2. V lost 0 bases to trimming and J lost 5 bases; unmatched junction nucleotides: 7. The germline V gene has CDR1 SGHDN and CDR2 FVKESK. The CDR3 has 16 amino acids. The CDR3 loop is CASSQDGGSFHNEQFF. The CDR3 DNA reads as TGTGCCAGCAGCCAAGATGGCGGGAGTTTCCACAATGAGCAGTTCTTC.

This chain uses TRBV14 with TRBJ2-3; D ambiguous. V shed 3 bases and J shed 2 bases, with 6 bases lying between them. Germline V lookup: CDR1 SGHDN, CDR2 FVKESK. This CDR3 has 13 residues. The DNA for the CDR3 is TGTGCCAGCAGCCATGACTCCACAGATACGCAGTATTTT. It specifies CASSHDSTDTQYF.

The rearrangement uses TRBV2 and TRBJ1-2; D is unresolved. Germline V gene lookup returns CDR1 SNHLY and CDR2 FYNNEI. This CDR3 is built from 14 residues. Trimming left V 1 base short and J 2 bases short, with 8 bases between. CDR3 nucleotide sequence: TGTGCCAGCAGTGAAGTCAGAGGGAACTATGGCTACACCTTC. Amino acid sequence: CASSEVRGNYGYTF.

The chain uses TRBV6-4 and TRBJ1-5, with D perhaps TRBD1 (5 bases). The CDR3 extends over 13 amino acids. Trimming pared 4 bases from V and 1 base from J, leaving 5 bases between. Germline CDR1 MRHNA, CDR2 SNTAGT. In DNA form, the CDR3 reads TGTGCCAGCAGTGCAGGGAGCAATCAGCCCCAGCATTTT. It specifies CASSAGSNQPQHF.

The CDR3 sequence is CASSPSSASYEQYF. CDR3 sequence (DNA): TGTGCCAGCAGCCCCTCTAGCGCGTCCTACGAGCAGTACTTC. The chain combines TRBV9 with TRBJ2-7; tentative D call: TRBD2 (6 bases). The CDR3 consists of 14 residues. V gave up 4 bases and J gave up 1 base, with 12 bases separating them. Germline V gene sequence: CDR1 SGDLS, CDR2 YYNGEE.

This clone was seen a handful of times. V and J are TRBV30 and TRBJ1-6; D gene uncertain. The CDR3 is made up of 17 amino acids. Trimming stripped 0 bases from V and 0 bases from J, with 12 bases between. CDR1 and CDR2 (germline): GTSNPN, SVGIG (reference sequence). In DNA form, the CDR3 reads TGTGCCTGGAGTGTTGGAGGTTTCAGCTCCTATAATTCACCCCTCCACTTT. It translates to CAWSVGGFSSYNSPLHF.

This chain connects TRBV30 to TRBJ2-3; 7 positions match TRBD2. After removal of 2 bases from V and 3 bases from J, the junction contained 11 bases not matched to a gene. Germline loops: CDR1 GTSNPN, CDR2 SVGIG (reference sequence). CDR3 length equals 16 residues. This CDR3 reads CAWSFTGTIKTDTQYF. In nucleotides, the CDR3 is TGTGCCTGGAGTTTCACCGGGACTATAAAGACAGATACGCAGTATTTT. Combining the CDR3 with reference TRBV30 and TRBJ2-3 gives the whole variable domain SQTIHQWPATLVQPVGSPLSLECTVEGTSNPNLYWYRQAAGRGLQLLFYSVGIGQISSEVPQNLSASRPQDRQFILSSKKLLLSDSGFYLCAWSFTGTIKTDTQYFGPGTRLTVL.

The V and J genes are TRBV7-3 and TRBJ1-2; 7 bases match TRBD1. CDR3 length equals 15 residues. The V gene end was trimmed by 0 bases and the J gene end by 7 bases; junction bases not matched to a gene: 8. Germline lookup yields CDR1 SGHTA and CDR2 FQGTGA. CDR3 amino acids: CASSLTYQGEGGYTF. CDR3 sequence (DNA): TGTGCCAGCAGCTTAACCTATCAGGGGGAAGGTGGCTACACCTTC.

The CDR3 region is CASSRRQGKERDEQFF. The CDR3 nucleotides are TGTGCCAGCAGCAGAAGACAGGGAAAGGAGAGGGATGAGCAGTTCTTC. The chain is built from TRBV11-3 and TRBJ2-1, with TRBD1 identical over 7 bases. CDR1 and CDR2 from the germline V gene are SGHNT and YENEEA. Trimming removed 5 bases from V and 8 bases from J; junction bases left unmatched: 15. CDR3 length: 16 amino acids.

The chain is built from TRBV27 and TRBJ2-7; 8 positions agree with TRBD1. The CDR3 covers 14 residues. Germline CDR1 is MNHEY and CDR2 is SMNVEV (reference sequence). V shed 2 bases and J 3 bases; nucleotides not matched to a gene: 3. CDR3 protein: CASSLGDRGYEQYF. For the CDR3, the DNA is TGTGCCAGCAGTTTAGGAGACAGGGGCTACGAGCAGTACTTC.

J is TRBJ1-1 and V is TRBV15; D gene uncertain. Between the trimmed V and J ends, which lost 3 bases and 1 base, there was a span of 15 bases. CDR3 length: 16 amino acids. Germline V CDR1 and CDR2: LNHNV, YYDKDF (reference sequence). The CDR3 here is CATSSAFAGANTEAFF. CDR3 nucleotide sequence: TGTGCCACCAGCAGCGCGTTTGCCGGTGCGAACACTGAAGCTTTCTTT.

In DNA, the CDR3 is TGTGCCATCAGTGTACGAGGGATAAGCGGGAGGTCGAACACCGGGGAGCTGTTTTTT. Translating it yields CAISVRGISGRSNTGELFF. The gene calls are TRBV10-3 and TRBJ2-2; 9 bases are a match to TRBD2. This CDR3 is built from 19 residues. In germline, CDR1 is ENHRY, CDR2 SYGVKD. V trimming: 4 bases; J trimming: 0 bases; junction bases outside the gene matches: 12.

The chain has TRBV7-9 and TRBJ2-3; D might be TRBD2 (5 bases). CDR1 is SEHNR, CDR2 FQNEAQ, per germline (reference sequence). V shed 10 bases and J shed 0 bases, with 11 bases lying between them. This CDR3 has 13 residues. CDR3 residues: CATRDTSTDTQYF. CDR3 bases: TGTGCCACCCGGGATACTAGCACAGATACGCAGTATTTT.

J is TRBJ1-1 and V is TRBV7-2; D uncertain. Germline loops: CDR1 SGHTA, CDR2 FQGNSA. V was shortened by 6 bases and J by 1 base, with 12 bases between the two germline ends. This CDR3 comprises 14 residues. DNA for the CDR3: TGTGCCAGCAGAATAGGATCGGGGAACACTGAAGCTTTCTTT. Amino acids: CASRIGSGNTEAFF.

The rearrangement joins TRBV7-2 to TRBJ2-5; weak D call: TRBD2 (6 bases). The CDR3 spans 13 residues. CDR1 and CDR2 from the germline V gene are SGHTA and FQGNSA. V was shortened by 4 bases and J by 11 bases, with 17 bases between the two germline ends. CDR3 coding DNA: TGTGCCAGCAGCTCCCAGGAGGGTGGGGAGCAGTACTTC. Amino acid sequence: CASSSQEGGEQYF.

Only one count was recorded for this clone. The chain carries TRBV2 and TRBJ2-1; D perhaps matches TRBD1 (6 bases). Germline V gives CDR1 SNHLY, CDR2 FYNNEI. The CDR3 spans 13 residues. The V end lost 7 bases, the J end lost 6 bases, and 13 bases lay between the germline ends. CDR3 nucleotides: TGTGCCAGCACCGAACTCAGGGGCAATGAGCAGTTCTTC. Its protein is CASTELRGNEQFF.

Concerning this clone: Other DNA sequences of this sample code for an identical CDR3. The chain uses TRBV9 and TRBJ2-7, with 11 bases identical to TRBD2. CDR1 SGDLS and CDR2 YYNGEE come from the germline V gene. The V and J ends lost 0 bases and 2 bases, in that order; junction bases with no gene match: 1. The CDR3 is made up of 15 amino acids. The CDR3 coding sequence is TGTGCCAGCAGCGTAGATAGCGGGAGGGCCTACGAGCAGTACTTC. This sequence encodes CASSVDSGRAYEQYF.

This clone was seen only once. The chain couples TRBV11-3 to TRBJ2-7; weak D call: TRBD1 (5 bases). This CDR3 region has 12 residues. The V end lost 8 bases, the J end lost 6 bases, and 14 bases lay between the germline ends. Per germline, CDR1 SGHNT and CDR2 YENEEA. The CDR3 DNA follows: TGTGCCAGCGGACAAACGGAAGGCGAGCAGTACTTC. It codes for CASGQTEGEQYF.

The chain carries TRBV6-5 and TRBJ1-1; no clear D gene. CDR1 is MNHEY, CDR2 SVGAGI, per germline. Trimming removed 8 bases from V and 4 bases from J, with 17 bases in between. This CDR3 region has 14 residues. The chain's CDR3 is CASHREGLGTEAFF. The CDR3 DNA reads TGTGCCAGCCACCGAGAAGGACTGGGCACTGAAGCTTTCTTT.

This chain connects TRBV7-6 to TRBJ2-5; a weak D match, TRBD2 (6 bases). The DNA end is a closer match to TRBJ2-7, so the J assignment may be wrong. Looked up from germline, CDR1 is SGHVS and CDR2 is FNYEAQ. The CDR3 length is 12 residues. The CDR3 loop is CASSSRGYEQYF. The CDR3, as DNA: TGTGCCAGCAGCTCTCGGGGGTACGAGCAGTACTTC.

The chain employs TRBV5-1 and TRBJ1-2; 8 positions agree with TRBD1. This CDR3 has 14 amino acids. Germline values: CDR1 SGHRS, CDR2 YFSETQ. J gave up 4 bases and V 3 bases, and 5 bases lay outside the gene matches. CDR3 nucleotides: TGCGCCAGCAGCTCCTCTGGACAGGGCTATGGCTACACCTTC. It encodes CASSSSGQGYGYTF.

This chain uses TRBV28 with TRBJ1-2; possibly TRBD1 for D (5 bases). V was trimmed by 4 bases and J by 7 bases, leaving 16 bases between them. The CDR3 sequence is 14 residues long. The germline V gene has CDR1 MDHEN and CDR2 SYDVKM. The CDR3 DNA is TGTGCCAGCAGTTCCGGGGGGTCTGGTCGTGGCTACACCTTC. This codes for CASSSGGSGRGYTF.

V usage is TRBV9 and J usage is TRBJ2-1; tentative D call: TRBD2 (6 bases). Deletions cut 3 bases from V and 7 bases from J, with 14 bases between. The CDR3 consists of 14 residues. Germline CDR1 reads SGDLS; CDR2 reads YYNGEE. The CDR3 sequence is CASSDGTPMNEQFF. The CDR3 coding sequence is TGTGCCAGCAGCGACGGGACTCCCATGAATGAGCAGTTCTTC.

The rearrangement joins TRBV6-1 to TRBJ2-5, with D hard to call. This CDR3 comprises 15 residues. Trimming cost V 1 base and J 5 bases, with 14 bases left between them. Germline V gene data show CDR1 as MNHNS and CDR2 as SASEGT. The CDR3 DNA reads as TGTGCCAGCAGTGAAGAGCGAAGGTCCACTGAGACCCAGTACTTC. Its protein is CASSEERRSTETQYF.